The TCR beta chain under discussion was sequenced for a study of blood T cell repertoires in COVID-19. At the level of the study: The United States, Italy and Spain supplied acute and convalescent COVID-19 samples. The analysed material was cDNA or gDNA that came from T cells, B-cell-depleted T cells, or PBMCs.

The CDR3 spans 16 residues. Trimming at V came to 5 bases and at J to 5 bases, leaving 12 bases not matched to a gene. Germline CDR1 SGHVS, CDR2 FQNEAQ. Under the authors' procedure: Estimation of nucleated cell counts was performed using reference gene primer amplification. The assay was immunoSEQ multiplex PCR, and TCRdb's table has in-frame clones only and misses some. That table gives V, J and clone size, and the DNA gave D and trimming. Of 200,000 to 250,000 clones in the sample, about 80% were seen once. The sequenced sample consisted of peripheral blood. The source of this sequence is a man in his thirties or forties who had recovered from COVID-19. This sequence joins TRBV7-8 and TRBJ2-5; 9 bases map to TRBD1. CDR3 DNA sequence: TGTGCCAGCAGCCTCCGCCGGGACAGGGCTTGGGAGACCCAGTACTTC. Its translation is CASSLRRDRAWETQYF.